The 14 T cell receptor beta chains given below trace back to one sample, sequenced in a study of response to subunit inactivated influenza vaccine. TCRdb re-called the RT-PCR reads with MiXCR, one entry per CDR3 protein. The sample lists some 540,000 distinct CDR3 sequences, 20% to 25% seen once, with roughly 2.8% in the top ten. These data were also reused for a study on T cells expressing NK-cell markers. That source adds: In generating TCR beta cDNA, 5'RACE template switching with UMIs was used.

The sequencing here drew on CD4+ T cells sorted from PBMCs, taken approximately 12 days after vaccination. The receptors here all came from a man aged 45 to 65 who received an inactivated influenza vaccine.

This clonotype was recorded only once. The J gene is TRBJ1-5, the V gene TRBV6-2 or TRBV6-3, with a weak D call TRBD1 (6 bases). The CDR3 is made up of 14 amino acids. Germline-derived CDR1 and CDR2 are MNHEY and SVGEGT. Between the trimmed V and J ends, which lost 6 bases and 6 bases, there was a span of 15 bases. The CDR3 region is CASSRDRNGQPQHF. CDR3 DNA: TGTGCCAGCAGCCGTGACAGGAACGGTCAGCCCCAGCATTTT.

In its sample, this clonotype was seen a few times. This chain joins TRBV5-1 and TRBJ2-7; D may be TRBD1 (6 bases). The CDR3 covers 15 residues. Per the germline V gene, CDR1 is SGHRS and CDR2 is YFSETQ. V gave up 0 bases and J gave up 0 bases, with 10 bases separating them. CDR3 amino acids: CASSLGTVSSYEQYF. The CDR3 bases are TGCGCCAGCAGCTTGGGGACAGTGTCCTCCTACGAGCAGTACTTC.

The chain joins TRBV25-1 to TRBJ2-5; 9 bases line up with TRBD1. The CDR3 contains 16 residues. In germline, CDR1 is MGHDK, CDR2 SYGVNS. J gave up 2 bases and V 1 base, and 5 bases lay outside the gene matches. The CDR3 DNA sequence: TGTGCCAGCAGTGAATCCCCCGGACAGGGGCAAGAGACCCAGTACTTC. Translating it yields CASSESPGQGQETQYF.

Here the CDR3 DNA reads TGCAGTGCTAGATTTCTAGCGGAAGATACGCAGTATTTT. This translates into CSARFLAEDTQYF. The chain uses TRBV20-1 and TRBJ2-3; TRBD2 matches at 7 bases. Germline assignment: CDR1 DFQATT and CDR2 SNEGSKA (reference sequence). CDR3 size: 13 residues. V lost 2 bases to trimming and J lost 5 bases; unmatched junction nucleotides: 4.

The rearrangement uses TRBV12-3 or TRBV12-4 and TRBJ2-2; the match to TRBD1 covers 9 bases. The CDR3 runs 17 residues. V shed 5 bases, J shed 1 base, and the junction held 8 bases outside the gene matches. CDR3 sequence: CASSRKGTGLNTGELFF. In nucleotides, the CDR3 is TGTGCCAGCAGTCGCAAAGGGACAGGGTTGAACACCGGGGAGCTGTTTTTT.

V gene TRBV12-3 or TRBV12-4 combines with J gene TRBJ2-2; D ambiguous. The CDR3 has 13 residues. The V end lost 3 bases, the J end lost 6 bases, and 8 bases lay between the germline ends. In DNA form, the CDR3 reads TGTGCCAGCAGTTTGAGAAGGTCCGGGGAGCTGTTTTTT. It specifies CASSLRRSGELFF.

The rearrangement links TRBV3-1 to TRBJ1-3; D perhaps matches TRBD1 (5 bases). This CDR3 region has 16 residues. V was cut by 4 bases and J by 0 bases, with 13 bases left in between. Germline V gene sequence: CDR1 LGHDT, CDR2 YNNKEL (reference sequence). The CDR3 reads CASSRTYRSSGNTIYF. CDR3 bases: TGTGCCAGCAGCCGGACTTACAGGAGCTCTGGAAACACCATATATTTT.

This clonotype was seen a handful of times. This chain connects TRBV7-2 to TRBJ1-1; 7 bases fit TRBD1. Per germline, CDR1 SGHTA and CDR2 FQGNSA. CDR3 length: 15 residues. Losses at the gene ends were 1 base for V and 7 bases for J; bases not matched to a gene: 9. In nucleotides, the CDR3 is TGTGCCAGCAGCTTAGAGGCAGGGGGTCACAATGAAGCTTTCTTT. Protein sequence: CASSLEAGGHNEAFF.

The V gene is TRBV7-9, the J gene TRBJ2-5; the D gene could be TRBD1 or TRBD2 (5 bases each). V was clipped by 3 bases and J by 7 bases, with 12 bases between them. The CDR3 loop spans 13 amino acids. Germline assignment: CDR1 SEHNR and CDR2 FQNEAQ (reference sequence). The CDR3 nucleotides are TGTGCCAGCAGCTTGGACCTGAGGGGGACCCAGTACTTC. It specifies CASSLDLRGTQYF.

The chain combines TRBV7-9 with TRBJ2-1; possibly TRBD1 for D (5 bases). Germline CDR1 SEHNR, CDR2 FQNEAQ (reference sequence). This CDR3 spans 14 amino acids. Trimming removed 5 bases at V and 10 bases at J, with 18 bases between. CDR3 sequence: CASSPRAQGSEQFF. The CDR3, as DNA: TGTGCCAGCAGCCCCCGTGCTCAGGGCTCGGAGCAGTTCTTC.

This chain's CDR3 is CASSSGQEVGGYTF. CDR3 bases: TGTGCCAGCAGTTCGGGGCAGGAGGTCGGTGGCTACACCTTC. The chain couples TRBV6-2 or TRBV6-3 to TRBJ1-2; the D gene is possibly TRBD1 (5 bases). Germline V gives CDR1 MNHEY, CDR2 SVGEGT. The V and J ends lost 4 bases and 7 bases respectively, with 16 bases between them. CDR3 length: 14 residues.

The chain has TRBV5-1 and TRBJ2-4; D unclear. The CDR3 is 11 residues long. Germline V CDR1 and CDR2: SGHRS, YFSETQ. V dropped 6 bases and J dropped 5 bases, with 6 bases sitting between them. CDR3 loop: CASIAQNIQYF. CDR3 DNA sequence: TGCGCCAGCATCGCCCAAAACATTCAGTACTTC.

This clonotype has just a few counts. The chain links TRBV3-1 to TRBJ2-7, with 12 nucleotides matching TRBD2. The CDR3 sequence is 15 residues long. V lost 0 bases, J lost 5 bases, and 2 bases stayed unmatched. Germline V gene sequence: CDR1 LGHDT, CDR2 YNNKEL (reference sequence). The CDR3 nucleotides are TGTGCCAGCAGCCAAGATCGACTAGCGGGAGACGAGCAGTACTTC. Protein: CASSQDRLAGDEQYF.

The chain employs TRBV28 and TRBJ2-1, with D tentatively TRBD1 (6 bases). Germline lookup yields CDR1 MDHEN and CDR2 SYDVKM. The V end lost 4 bases, the J end lost 5 bases, and 15 bases lay between the germline ends. The CDR3 has 15 amino acids. The CDR3 DNA reads TGTGCCAGCAGTTCTCATAGCTGGGACAACAATGAGCAGTTCTTC. Its translation is CASSSHSWDNNEQFF.